The 7 T cell receptor beta chains below all came from one sample that was sequenced in a study of CD8+CD57+ T cells in acquired aplastic anemia. Genomic DNA was employed as the template in profiling TCR beta VDJ and CDR3. One entry per CDR3 protein results from TCRdb running MiXCR on the reads. The profile shows 150,000 to 200,000 distinct CDR3 sequences, around 50% of them singletons. Patients chosen for sequencing had shown CD8+CD57+ cell expansion by flow cytometry. Sequencing input: sorted CD4+, CD8+, or CD8+CD57+ T cells (not recorded which) from PBMCs. The receptors here all came from a human donor with aplastic anemia.

In its sample, this clonotype was seen once. V gene TRBV7-3 combines with J gene TRBJ1-3; 8 bases are shared with TRBD1. The junction had 9 bases not matched to a gene; V was cut back by 5 bases and J by 3 bases. CDR1 is SGHTA, CDR2 FQGTGA, per germline. The CDR3 is 16 amino acids. CDR3 loop: CASSAQGASFGNTIYF. The CDR3 DNA follows: TGTGCCAGCAGCGCCCAGGGGGCCAGCTTTGGAAACACCATATATTTT. The full variable domain, with the rest looked up from reference TRBV7-3 and TRBJ1-3, is GAGVSQTPSNKVTEKGKYVELRCDPISGHTALYWYRQSLGQGPEFLIYFQGTGAADDSGLPNDRFFAVRPEGSVSTLKIQRTERGDSAVYLCASSAQGASFGNTIYFGEGSWLTVV.

This chain connects TRBV15 to TRBJ2-3; D is possibly TRBD1 (5 bases). This CDR3 is 17 amino acids long. V was trimmed by 0 bases and J by 2 bases, leaving 15 bases between them. CDR1 is LNHNV and CDR2 is YYDKDF in the germline V gene (reference sequence). CDR3 amino acids: CATSRDHGKGITDTQYF. DNA of the CDR3: TGTGCCACCAGCAGAGATCATGGGAAGGGGATCACAGATACGCAGTATTTT.

This clonotype has just a few counts. This chain links TRBV3-1 with TRBJ2-3; D remains unclear. The V end was cut by 0 bases, the J end by 1 base, with 17 bases between. The CDR3 consists of 18 residues. Germline CDR1 LGHDT, CDR2 YNNKEL (reference sequence). CDR3: CASSQDPSMGVGTDTQYF. The CDR3, as DNA: TGTGCCAGCAGCCAAGATCCCTCGATGGGTGTAGGCACAGATACGCAGTATTTT.

This clonotype was recorded once. The gene calls are TRBV7-2 and TRBJ1-2; D is uncertain. This CDR3 spans 13 amino acids. Germline CDR1 and CDR2: SGHTA and FQGNSA. V gave up 4 bases and J gave up 5 bases, with 11 bases separating them. The chain's CDR3 is CASSSDWVYGYTF. In DNA, the CDR3 is TGTGCCAGCAGCTCAGACTGGGTGTATGGCTACACCTTC.

The chain has TRBV24-1 and TRBJ1-5; 7 nucleotides agree with TRBD1. V lost 3 bases and J lost 5; bases outside the gene matches: 3. CDR1 is KGHDR and CDR2 is SFDVKD in the germline V gene. This CDR3 region has 14 residues. CDR3 protein: CATSDQGQHQPQHF. The CDR3 nucleotides read TGTGCCACCAGTGATCAGGGACAGCATCAGCCCCAGCATTTT.

This clonotype was observed a handful of times. The rearrangement links TRBV25-1 to TRBJ1-3; no clear D. This CDR3 contains 15 residues. Germline CDR1 reads MGHDK; CDR2 reads SYGVNS. V lost 1 base to trimming and J lost 3 bases, with 10 bases between them. Written as DNA, the CDR3 is TGTGCCAGCAGTGAATCTGTAGCCCTTGGAAACACCATATATTTT. It specifies CASSESVALGNTIYF.

This chain connects TRBV20-1 to TRBJ2-7; TRBD2 agrees at 9 bases. Germline V gives CDR1 DFQATT, CDR2 SNEGSKA (reference sequence). The CDR3 extends over 13 amino acids. J lost 3 bases, V lost 2 bases, and 2 bases had no gene match. CDR3 amino acids: CSARLAGYYEQYF. CDR3 bases: TGCAGTGCTAGACTAGCGGGGTACTACGAGCAGTACTTC.